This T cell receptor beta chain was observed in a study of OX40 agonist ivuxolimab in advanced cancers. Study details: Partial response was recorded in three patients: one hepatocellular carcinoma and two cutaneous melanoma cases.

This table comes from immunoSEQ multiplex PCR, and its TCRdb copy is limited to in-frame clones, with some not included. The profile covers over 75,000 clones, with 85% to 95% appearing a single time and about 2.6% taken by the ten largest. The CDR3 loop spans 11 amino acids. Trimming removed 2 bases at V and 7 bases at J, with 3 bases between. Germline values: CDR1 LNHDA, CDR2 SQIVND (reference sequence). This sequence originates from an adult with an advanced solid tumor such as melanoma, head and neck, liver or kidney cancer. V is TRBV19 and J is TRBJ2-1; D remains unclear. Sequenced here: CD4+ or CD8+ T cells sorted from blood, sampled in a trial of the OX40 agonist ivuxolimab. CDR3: CASSIHNEQFF. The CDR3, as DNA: TGTGCCAGTAGTATACATAATGAGCAGTTCTTC.